A single sample gave rise to the 28 T cell receptor beta chains below, sequenced in a study of cytomegalovirus exposure and HLA in healthy donors. Researchers ran the PCR with 60 Vbeta and 13 Jbeta primers. Repertoires were generated with immunoSEQ multiplex PCR, while TCRdb's copy carries only in-frame clones and drops some. Seen in this sample are about 51,000 clones; the ten most common clones hold about 24%. The sequenced material came from PBMCs. These receptors were collected from a man in his forties in good health and CMV-seropositive.

The rearrangement uses TRBV6-1 and TRBJ2-2; perhaps TRBD2 as D (6 bases). V lost 1 base to trimming and J lost 1 base, with 7 bases between them. Germline CDR1 is MNHNS and CDR2 is SASEGT. This CDR3 is 15 amino acids long. The CDR3 DNA reads TGTGCCAGCAGTGAAGAGGAGGGGAACACCGGGGAGCTGTTTTTT. Protein: CASSEEEGNTGELFF.

CDR3 in DNA: TGCAGCGTTGAGGGGGGTTTTGGCTACACCTTC. Residues: CSVEGGFGYTF. The chain carries TRBV29-1 and TRBJ1-2, with D perhaps TRBD1 (5 bases). V was cut by 3 bases and J by 7 bases, with 9 bases left in between. Germline CDR1 is SQVTM and CDR2 is ANQGSEA. This CDR3 spans 11 amino acids.

The chain has TRBV5-3 and TRBJ1-1; TRBD1 agrees at 8 bases. TRBV5-3 is labeled an ORF, and its function is uncertain. Trimming at V came to 5 bases and at J to 5 bases, leaving 8 bases not matched to a gene. There are 14 residues in the CDR3. The CDR3, as DNA: TGTGCCAGAAGACACGGACAGGGTAAAACTGAAGCTTTCTTT. Its protein product is CARRHGQGKTEAFF.

The chain uses TRBV6-1 and TRBJ1-2, with a tentative D call TRBD1 (6 bases). The CDR3 sequence is 15 residues long. Germline lookup yields CDR1 MNHNS and CDR2 SASEGT. Between the trimmed V and J ends, which lost 8 bases and 0 bases, there was a span of 16 bases. CDR3 sequence reads: CASFTGRGANYGYTF. CDR3 DNA sequence: TGTGCCAGCTTCACAGGGCGGGGGGCTAACTATGGCTACACCTTC.

The chain carries TRBV9 and TRBJ1-2; 7 bases are shared with TRBD1. Germline lookup yields CDR1 SGDLS and CDR2 YYNGEE. The CDR3 contains 15 residues. With V trimmed by 4 bases and J by 4 bases, 10 bases remained unmatched. This chain's CDR3 is CASSPRSGTVYGYTF. DNA of the CDR3: TGTGCCAGCAGCCCACGCTCCGGGACAGTCTATGGCTACACCTTC.

The chain links TRBV6-4 to TRBJ2-3, with TRBD1 matching 7 bases. The germline V gene has CDR1 MRHNA and CDR2 SNTAGT. V trimming: 2 bases; J trimming: 4 bases; junction bases outside the gene matches: 0. There are 13 residues in the CDR3. The CDR3 region has the DNA TGTGCCAGCAGTGACCAGGGGGCAGATACGCAGTATTTT. As protein: CASSDQGADTQYF.

The chain employs TRBV30 and TRBJ2-7, with TRBD2 identical over 11 bases. The CDR3 has 16 residues. Per germline, CDR1 GTSNPN and CDR2 SVGIG (reference sequence). V lost 0 bases and J lost 2; bases outside the gene matches: 6. As DNA, the CDR3 is TGTGCCTGGAGTGTAGCGGGTAGCGGGAGGGCCTACGAGCAGTACTTC. Its translation is CAWSVAGSGRAYEQYF.

For this clone: The sample has other DNA sequences that encode this CDR3 too. This rearrangement joins TRBV29-1 to TRBJ1-5, with 12 bases aligning to TRBD1. CDR3 length equals 17 residues. The germline V gene encodes CDR1 SQVTM and CDR2 ANQGSEA. V shed 7 bases and J 8 bases; nucleotides not matched to a gene: 18. The CDR3 DNA is TGCAGCGCCTCCGGGACAGGGGGCAGCGCGGATAGGGAGCCCCAGCATTTT. Its translation: CSASGTGGSADREPQHF.

The rearrangement uses TRBV10-3 and TRBJ2-2; TRBD1 aligns across 10 bases. Germline trimming cut 10 bases from V and 7 bases from J; bases unmatched to any gene: 6. Germline loops: CDR1 ENHRY, CDR2 SYGVKD. The CDR3 runs to 13 residues. CDR3 residues: CATGTGEDGELFF. The CDR3 bases are TGTGCCACCGGGACAGGGGAGGACGGGGAGCTGTTTTTT.

The CDR3 region has the DNA TGTGCCAGCAGTTACCAAACTGAAAATCAGCCCCAGCATTTT. Amino acid sequence: CASSYQTENQPQHF. The chain is built from TRBV6-6 and TRBJ1-5; the D is unclear. Trimming cost V 2 bases and J 4 bases, with 9 bases left between them. This CDR3 contains 14 residues. Germline lookup yields CDR1 MNHNY and CDR2 SVGAGI (reference sequence).

The chain links TRBV6-6 to TRBJ1-1, with D perhaps matching TRBD1 (6 bases). The CDR3 totals 15 residues. Trimming took 6 bases from V and 2 from J, leaving 16 bases between them. The germline V gene encodes CDR1 MNHNY and CDR2 SVGAGI (reference sequence). CDR3 region: CASRISDSRNTEAFF. DNA for the CDR3: TGTGCCAGCAGAATTTCGGACAGCCGTAACACTGAAGCTTTCTTT.

The chain joins TRBV27 to TRBJ2-7; maybe TRBD2 (5 bases). The CDR3 sequence is 13 residues long. V was pared by 6 bases and J by 5 bases, with 14 bases between. Germline V CDR1 and CDR2: MNHEY, SMNVEV (reference sequence). The CDR3 reads CASSSFGIHEQYF. The CDR3 region has the DNA TGTGCCAGCAGCTCCTTCGGGATCCACGAGCAGTACTTC.

The chain carries TRBV10-3 and TRBJ2-5; 9 bases agree with TRBD1. The DNA end is a closer match to TRBJ2-7, so the J assignment may be wrong. Germline V gene lookup returns CDR1 ENHRY and CDR2 SYGVKD. CDR3 length equals 12 residues. The CDR3 bases are TGTGCCACCGGACAGGGGAAAGACGAGCAGTACTTC. It codes for CATGQGKDEQYF.

This chain links TRBV9 with TRBJ2-7, with 7 bases matching TRBD1. Germline V gene sequence: CDR1 SGDLS, CDR2 YYNGEE. The CDR3 consists of 14 residues. V lost 4 bases to trimming and J lost 3 bases; unmatched junction nucleotides: 7. CDR3 coding DNA: TGTGCCAGCAGCCCATCCGACAGGGACTACGAGCAGTACTTC. Translating it yields CASSPSDRDYEQYF. Using reference TRBV9 and TRBJ2-7 for the parts outside the CDR3, the full variable domain is DSGVTQTPKHLITATGQRVTLRCSPRSGDLSVYWYQQSLDQGLQFLIQYYNGEERAKGNILERFSAQQFPDLHSELNLSSLELGDSALYFCASSPSDRDYEQYFGPGTRLTVT.

For the CDR3, the DNA is TGTGCCAGCAGCCAAGCCCGGACAGGATTCTACGAGCAGTACTTC. Translation gives CASSQARTGFYEQYF. This chain links TRBV4-2 with TRBJ2-7; 7 nucleotides line up with TRBD1. This CDR3 region has 15 residues. CDR1 and CDR2 from the germline V gene are LGHNA and YNFKEQ. Unmatched junction bases numbered 6, after V lost 1 base and J lost 3 bases.

This chain uses TRBV11-2 with TRBJ1-2; tentatively, D is TRBD1 (5 bases). V lost 11 bases, J lost 6 bases, and 13 bases lay in between. CDR3 length: 11 amino acids. The germline V gene has CDR1 SGHAT and CDR2 FQNNGV. The CDR3 sequence is CASGGADGYTF. The CDR3 DNA reads as TGTGCCTCAGGCGGGGCTGATGGCTACACCTTC.

Comment on this clone: The same CDR3 can be traced to other DNA sequences in this sample. The rearrangement joins TRBV5-1 to TRBJ1-1, with 9 bases matching TRBD1. The CDR3 is made up of 16 amino acids. With 0 bases clipped from V and 0 bases from J, the junction kept 3 bases outside the gene matches. Germline CDR1 is SGHRS and CDR2 is YFSETQ. The DNA for the CDR3 is TGCGCCAGCAGCTTGGCCGGGACAGGGCTGAACACTGAAGCTTTCTTT. This codes for CASSLAGTGLNTEAFF. The full variable domain, rest sourced from reference TRBV5-1 and TRBJ1-1, is KAGVTQTPRYLIKTRGQQVTLSCSPISGHRSVSWYQQTPGQGLQFLFEYFSETQRNKGNFPGRFSGRQFSNSRSEMNVSTLELGDSALYLCASSLAGTGLNTEAFFGQGTRLTVV.

This sequence joins TRBV28 and TRBJ1-5; 11 nucleotides align to TRBD1. The germline V gene has CDR1 MDHEN and CDR2 SYDVKM. This CDR3 has 16 residues. With V trimmed by 7 bases and J by 2 bases, 7 bases remained unmatched. The CDR3 region has the DNA TGTGCCAGCAACCGTCCGGGACAGGGGGGCAATCAGCCCCAGCATTTT. It encodes CASNRPGQGGNQPQHF.

The chain employs TRBV5-1 and TRBJ2-3; TRBD2 aligns across 7 bases. V lost 5 bases to trimming and J lost 2 bases; unmatched junction nucleotides: 5. The CDR3 is 14 amino acids. In germline, CDR1 is SGHRS, CDR2 YFSETQ. The CDR3 loop reads CASRGGSATDTQYF. The CDR3 nucleotides are TGCGCCAGCAGGGGAGGGTCAGCCACAGATACGCAGTATTTT. The whole variable domain, filled in from reference TRBV5-1 and TRBJ2-3, reads KAGVTQTPRYLIKTRGQQVTLSCSPISGHRSVSWYQQTPGQGLQFLFEYFSETQRNKGNFPGRFSGRQFSNSRSEMNVSTLELGDSALYLCASRGGSATDTQYFGPGTRLTVL.

The gene calls are TRBV19 and TRBJ1-6, with D unresolved. The germline CDR1 and CDR2 sequences are LNHDA and SQIVND (reference sequence). The CDR3 totals 15 residues. V was trimmed by 5 bases and J by 7 bases, leaving 15 bases between them. CDR3 loop: CASSRIGRNNSPLHF. In DNA, the CDR3 is TGTGCCAGTAGTCGGATCGGCAGGAACAATTCACCCCTCCACTTT.

The V call is TRBV11-2, the J call TRBJ1-4, with a possible D match to TRBD1 (6 bases). Trimming shortened V by 3 bases and J by 3 bases, and 14 bases separated the two germline ends. This CDR3 region has 16 residues. Germline CDR1 SGHAT, CDR2 FQNNGV. The CDR3: CASSLDSLGPNEKLFF. Written as DNA, the CDR3 is TGTGCCAGCAGCTTGGACAGCCTAGGGCCTAATGAAAAACTGTTTTTT.

The V call is TRBV9, the J call TRBJ2-7; 7 positions agree with TRBD1. In germline, CDR1 is SGDLS, CDR2 YYNGEE. CDR3 size: 13 residues. Germline trimming cut 0 bases from V and 7 bases from J; bases unmatched to any gene: 4. The CDR3 region has the DNA TGTGCCAGCAGCGTAGATACAGGGGATGAGCAGTACTTC. Amino acids: CASSVDTGDEQYF.

The chain uses TRBV7-9 and TRBJ1-4; D perhaps matches TRBD1 (5 bases). Germline CDR1 SEHNR, CDR2 FQNEAQ (reference sequence). With 4 bases removed from V and 7 bases from J, the gap between germline ends came to 13 bases. The CDR3 runs 14 residues. CDR3 region: CASSWGGYGEKLFF. DNA of the CDR3: TGTGCCAGCAGCTGGGGGGGTTACGGTGAAAAACTGTTTTTT.

This chain links TRBV5-1 with TRBJ2-5; 10 bases fit TRBD2. V shed 3 bases, J shed 1 base, and the junction held 3 bases outside the gene matches. The germline V gene has CDR1 SGHRS and CDR2 YFSETQ. This CDR3 has 15 residues. The CDR3 DNA is TGCGCCAGCAGCTCTAGCGGGAGTTTCCAAGAGACCCAGTACTTC. This codes for CASSSSGSFQETQYF.

This chain connects TRBV19 to TRBJ1-3, with no clear D. The CDR3 runs 14 residues. CDR1 and CDR2 from the germline V gene are LNHDA and SQIVND (reference sequence). The ends were cut back, 4 bases at V and 7 bases at J, with 14 bases in the middle. CDR3 amino acids: CASSTEASGNTIYF. The CDR3 DNA sequence: TGTGCCAGTAGTACGGAGGCAAGCGGGAACACCATATATTTT.

The V call is TRBV18, the J call TRBJ2-1; the match to TRBD2 covers 15 bases. CDR3 size: 16 residues. Germline assignment: CDR1 KGHSH and CDR2 LQKENI. With 3 bases clipped from V and 9 bases from J, the junction kept 6 bases outside the gene matches. The CDR3 nucleotides are TGTGCCAGCTCACCTTCGGGACTAGCGGGAGGAGTTGAGCAGTTCTTC. It specifies CASSPSGLAGGVEQFF.

A remark on this clone: A read error may produce the germline difference seen at one junction end. V is TRBV7-3 and J is TRBJ2-1; D possibly corresponds to TRBD2 (5 bases). Germline CDR1 reads SGHTA; CDR2 reads FQGTGA. This CDR3 contains 12 residues. In DNA, the CDR3 is TGTGCCAGCACCTTAGGGAGTGGTGAGCAGTTCTTC. Translating gives CASTLGSGEQFF.

The chain carries TRBV27 and TRBJ1-6, with D tentatively TRBD1 (6 bases). Trimming took off 3 bases at V and 7 bases at J, with 7 bases between the two ends. CDR1 MNHEY and CDR2 SMNVEV come from the germline V gene (reference sequence). The CDR3 sequence is 13 residues long. CDR3 region: CASSFGQNSPLHF. In nucleotides, the CDR3 is TGTGCCAGCAGTTTTGGACAGAATTCACCCCTCCACTTT.